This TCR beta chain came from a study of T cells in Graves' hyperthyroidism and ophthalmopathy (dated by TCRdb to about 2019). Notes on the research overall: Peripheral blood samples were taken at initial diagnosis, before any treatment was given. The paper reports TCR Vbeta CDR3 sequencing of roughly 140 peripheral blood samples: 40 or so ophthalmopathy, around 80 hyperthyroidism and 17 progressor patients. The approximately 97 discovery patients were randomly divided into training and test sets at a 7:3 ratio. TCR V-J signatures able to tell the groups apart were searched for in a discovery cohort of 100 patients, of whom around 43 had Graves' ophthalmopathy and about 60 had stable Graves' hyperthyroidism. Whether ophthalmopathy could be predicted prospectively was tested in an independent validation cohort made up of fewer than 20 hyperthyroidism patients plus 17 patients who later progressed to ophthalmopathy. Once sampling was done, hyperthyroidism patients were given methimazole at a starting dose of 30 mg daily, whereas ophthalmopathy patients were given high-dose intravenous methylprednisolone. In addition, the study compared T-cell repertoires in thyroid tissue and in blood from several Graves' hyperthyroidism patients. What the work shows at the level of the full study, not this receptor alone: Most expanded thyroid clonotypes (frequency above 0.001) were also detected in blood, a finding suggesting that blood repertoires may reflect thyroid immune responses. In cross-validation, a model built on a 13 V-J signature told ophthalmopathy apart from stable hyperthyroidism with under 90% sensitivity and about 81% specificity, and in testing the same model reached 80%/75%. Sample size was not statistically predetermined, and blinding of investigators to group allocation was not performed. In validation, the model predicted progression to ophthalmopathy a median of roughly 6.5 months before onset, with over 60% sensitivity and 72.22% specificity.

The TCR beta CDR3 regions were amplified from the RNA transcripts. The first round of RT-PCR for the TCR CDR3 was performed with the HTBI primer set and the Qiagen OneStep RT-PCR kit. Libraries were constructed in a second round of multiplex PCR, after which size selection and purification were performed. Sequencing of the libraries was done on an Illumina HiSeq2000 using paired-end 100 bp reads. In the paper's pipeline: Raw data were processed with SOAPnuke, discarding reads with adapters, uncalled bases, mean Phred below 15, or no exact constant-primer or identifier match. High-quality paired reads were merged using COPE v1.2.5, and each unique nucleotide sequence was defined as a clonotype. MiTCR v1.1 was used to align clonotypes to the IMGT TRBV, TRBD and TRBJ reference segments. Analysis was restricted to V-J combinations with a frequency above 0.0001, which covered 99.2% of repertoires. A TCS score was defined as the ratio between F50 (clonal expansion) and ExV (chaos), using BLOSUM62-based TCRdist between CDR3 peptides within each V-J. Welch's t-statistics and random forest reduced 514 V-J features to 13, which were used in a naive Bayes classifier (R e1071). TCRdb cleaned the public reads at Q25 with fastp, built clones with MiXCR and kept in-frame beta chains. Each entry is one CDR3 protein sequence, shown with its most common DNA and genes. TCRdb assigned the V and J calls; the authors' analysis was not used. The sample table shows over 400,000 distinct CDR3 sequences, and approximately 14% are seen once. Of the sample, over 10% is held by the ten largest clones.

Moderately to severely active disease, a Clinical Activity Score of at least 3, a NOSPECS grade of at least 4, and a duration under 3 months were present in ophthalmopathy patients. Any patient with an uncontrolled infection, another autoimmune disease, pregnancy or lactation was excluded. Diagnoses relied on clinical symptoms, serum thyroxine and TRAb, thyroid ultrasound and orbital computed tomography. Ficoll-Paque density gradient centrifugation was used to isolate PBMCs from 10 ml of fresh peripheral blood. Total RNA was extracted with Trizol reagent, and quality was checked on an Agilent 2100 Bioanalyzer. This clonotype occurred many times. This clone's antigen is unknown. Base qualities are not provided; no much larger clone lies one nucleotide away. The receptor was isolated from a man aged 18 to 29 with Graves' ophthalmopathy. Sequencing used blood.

The DNA reads TGCAGTGCTAGGCGACACGGGGTCGCTGAAGCTTTCTTT. Its coded protein is CSARRHGVAEAFF. The rearrangement combines TRBV20-1 with TRBJ1-1; no D gene call is confident. The CDR3 runs 13 residues from the cysteine to the phenylalanine. The only DNA kept is the CDR3, 39 bases in frame from the first base. Looking up the germline V gene (reference sequence) yields CDR1 DFQATT and CDR2 SNEGSKA. V gives up 3 bases and J gives up 6 bases, and the segment between their germline ends measures 14 bases.